Presented here are 27 T cell receptor beta chains from one specimen sequenced in a study of blood T cell repertoires in COVID-19. Generated by immunoSEQ multiplex PCR, the TCRdb table keeps only in-frame clones and is missing some. The repertoire consists of about 250,000 clones, with approximately 89% occurring once and the leading ten covering roughly 6.7%. Sequencing was carried out using peripheral blood. These receptor sequences come from a woman aged 25-40 years with COVID-19, enrolled during active disease.

The chain couples TRBV18 to TRBJ1-1; D unresolved. Trimming pared 5 bases from V and 0 bases from J, leaving 13 bases between. Germline V gives CDR1 KGHSH, CDR2 LQKENI. The CDR3 contains 15 residues. CDR3 sequence reads: CASSSEVDLNTEAFF. CDR3 in DNA: TGTGCCAGCTCATCGGAGGTAGACCTGAACACTGAAGCTTTCTTT.

This clone was counted only a few times. V gene TRBV7-9 combines with J gene TRBJ2-5; no reliable D call. Germline loops: CDR1 SEHNR, CDR2 FQNEAQ (reference sequence). The V gene lost 5 bases and the J gene lost 5 bases, with 6 bases spanning the gap. The CDR3 has 11 residues. The CDR3 nucleotides read TGTGCCAGCAGCAAACTGGAGACCCAGTACTTC. Translated: CASSKLETQYF.

The chain has TRBV19 and TRBJ2-5; 13 bases fit TRBD2. Trimming removed 4 bases from V and 5 bases from J; junction bases left unmatched: 10. The CDR3 is made up of 17 amino acids. Germline V CDR1 and CDR2: LNHDA, SQIVND (reference sequence). CDR3 sequence (DNA): TGTGCCAGTAGTAGACGGACTAGCGGGAGAGGAGGGGAGACCCAGTACTTC. Encoded protein: CASSRRTSGRGGETQYF.

The rearrangement joins TRBV10-1 to TRBJ2-1, with TRBD2 matching 16 bases. V was clipped by 4 bases and J by 4 bases; unmatched bases: 22. Germline lookup yields CDR1 WNHNN and CDR2 SYGVQD (reference sequence). The CDR3 loop spans 23 amino acids. DNA of the CDR3: TGCGCCAGCAGTGCCTCTGCGGGACAGCGGACCGGGACTAGCGGGGGGGCGTACAATGAGCAGTTCTTC. It translates to CASSASAGQRTGTSGGAYNEQFF.

This rearrangement joins TRBV19 to TRBJ2-7, with a weak D call TRBD1 (5 bases). Per germline, CDR1 LNHDA and CDR2 SQIVND (reference sequence). Trimming pared 5 bases from V and 9 bases from J, leaving 20 bases between. This CDR3 region has 14 residues. The CDR3 DNA reads TGTGCCAGTAGTGAAAGGACACCCGCCCTCGGGCAGTACTTC. Translated, it gives CASSERTPALGQYF.

This rearrangement joins TRBV5-1 to TRBJ2-3, with TRBD2 identical over 11 bases. Germline assignment: CDR1 SGHRS and CDR2 YFSETQ. Trimming cost V 1 base and J 4 bases; bases outside gene matches: 5. This CDR3 has 16 amino acids. The CDR3 protein is CASSLSSGGASDTQYF. In DNA form, the CDR3 reads TGCGCCAGCAGCTTGAGTAGCGGGGGGGCGTCAGATACGCAGTATTTT.

The genes are TRBV29-1 and TRBJ1-1, with D perhaps matching TRBD1 (5 bases). Germline CDR1 SQVTM, CDR2 ANQGSEA. This CDR3 is built from 13 residues. V was shortened by 4 bases and J by 0 bases, with 9 bases between the two germline ends. The CDR3 bases are TGCAGCGTTGTGCAGGGAATGAACACTGAAGCTTTCTTT. The encoded protein is CSVVQGMNTEAFF.

CDR3 sequence (DNA): TGTGCCAGCCATGAGGGGACAGGCAATCAGCCCCAGCATTTT. Translation: CASHEGTGNQPQHF. The rearrangement joins TRBV2 to TRBJ1-5, with TRBD1 matching over 7 bases. The CDR3 extends over 14 amino acids. Trimming removed 8 bases from V and 2 bases from J; junction bases left unmatched: 6. In germline, CDR1 is SNHLY, CDR2 FYNNEI. Using reference TRBV2 and TRBJ1-5 for the parts outside the CDR3, the full variable domain is EPEVTQTPSHQVTQMGQEVILRCVPISNHLYFYWYRQILGQKVEFLVSFYNNEISEKSEIFDDQFSVERPDGSNFTLKIRSTKLEDSAMYFCASHEGTGNQPQHFGDGTRLSIL.

This rearrangement joins TRBV18 to TRBJ2-7; 8 nucleotides line up with TRBD2. The CDR3 consists of 14 residues. With 4 bases clipped from V and 3 bases from J, the junction kept 5 bases outside the gene matches. Germline lookup yields CDR1 KGHSH and CDR2 LQKENI. The CDR3 spells CASSLAGLVYEQYV. In DNA form, the CDR3 reads TGTGCCAGCTCACTAGCGGGGCTCGTCTACGAGCAGTACGTC.

This rearrangement joins TRBV6-1 to TRBJ2-7; perhaps TRBD1 as D (5 bases). Germline V CDR1 and CDR2: MNHNS, SASEGT. Trimming left V 1 base short and J 6 bases short, with 16 bases between. The CDR3 extends over 15 amino acids. This chain's CDR3 is CASSEGREIVGEQYF. In nucleotides, the CDR3 is TGTGCCAGCAGTGAAGGCAGGGAAATTGTCGGCGAGCAGTACTTC.

The chain couples TRBV4-1 to TRBJ1-1; TRBD1 matches 7 bases. Germline CDR1 reads MGHRA; CDR2 reads YSYEKL. V lost 0 bases and J lost 5; bases outside the gene matches: 3. CDR3 size: 14 residues. Written as DNA, the CDR3 is TGCGCCAGCAGCCAAGAGGGCAGGGGGACTGAAGCTTTCTTT. Its translation: CASSQEGRGTEAFF.

The V and J genes are TRBV6-2 or TRBV6-3 and TRBJ1-5; 8 bases match TRBD1. Germline trimming cut 6 bases from V and 6 bases from J; bases unmatched to any gene: 13. The length of the CDR3 is 16 residues. CDR1 and CDR2 from the germline V gene are MNHEY and SVGEGT. CDR3 in DNA: TGTGCCAGCAGCAAGCCGACCAACAGGGGGGTTCAGCCCCAGCATTTT. It specifies CASSKPTNRGVQPQHF.

This chain uses TRBV7-8 with TRBJ2-2; 7 bases line up with TRBD1. The germline gives CDR1 SGHVS, CDR2 FQNEAQ. The CDR3 contains 15 residues. Trimming cost V 1 base and J 7 bases; bases outside gene matches: 6. CDR3 coding DNA: TGTGCCAGCAGCTTAGGGGCAGGGGGAATCGGGGAGCTGTTTTTT. This translates into CASSLGAGGIGELFF. The whole variable domain, filled in from reference TRBV7-8 and TRBJ2-2, reads GAGVSQSPRYKVAKRGQDVALRCDPISGHVSLFWYQQALGQGPEFLTYFQNEAQLDKSGLPSDRFFAERPEGSVSTLKIQRTQQEDSAVYLCASSLGAGGIGELFFGEGSRLTVL.

V usage is TRBV29-1 and J usage is TRBJ2-3; 10 nucleotides align to TRBD2. Losses at the gene ends were 4 bases for V and 4 bases for J; bases not matched to a gene: 11. CDR1 is SQVTM, CDR2 ANQGSEA, per germline. This CDR3 spans 16 amino acids. CDR3 DNA: TGCAGCGTTGGGGGTATAGCGGGAGGTGGTTCAGATACGCAGTATTTT. The encoded protein is CSVGGIAGGGSDTQYF.

The J gene is TRBJ2-7, the V gene TRBV28; D is undetermined. The CDR3 contains 15 residues. The germline V and J ends were trimmed by 4 bases and 2 bases, with 15 bases remaining between them. Per germline, CDR1 MDHEN and CDR2 SYDVKM. In nucleotides, the CDR3 is TGTGCCAGCAGTTCAGCAGGTGACATAGCCTACGAGCAGTACTTC. It yields the protein CASSSAGDIAYEQYF.

The CDR3 spells CASSVQGESYEQYF. CDR3 DNA: TGTGCCAGCAGCGTACAGGGAGAGTCCTACGAGCAGTACTTC. This chain connects TRBV7-2 to TRBJ2-7; a possible D gene is TRBD1 (6 bases). V was clipped by 5 bases and J by 1 base, with 12 bases between them. CDR3 length: 14 residues. Germline CDR1 reads SGHTA; CDR2 reads FQGNSA. Filled out from reference TRBV7-2 and TRBJ2-7, the complete variable domain reads GAGVSQSPSNKVTEKGKDVELRCDPISGHTALYWYRQSLGQGLEFLIYFQGNSAPDKSGLPSDRFSAERTGGSVSTLTIQRTQQEDSAVYLCASSVQGESYEQYFGPGTRLTVT.

This chain's CDR3 is CASSYKGVAGNTIYF. DNA of the CDR3: TGTGCCAGCAGTTACAAAGGGGTTGCCGGAAACACCATATATTTT. The rearrangement uses TRBV6-5 and TRBJ1-3, with D maybe TRBD1 (5 bases). CDR3 length equals 15 residues. V dropped 2 bases and J dropped 4 bases, with 12 bases sitting between them. Germline assignment: CDR1 MNHEY and CDR2 SVGAGI.

A few counts support this clone. The rearrangement joins TRBV1 to TRBJ2-1; the tabulated D call, TRBD2, remains unverified against the DNA. TRBV1 constitutes a pseudogene. This CDR3 has 20 amino acids. The CDR3 reads CTSSQDRPSGGRCSYNEQFF. The CDR3 DNA sequence: TGCACCAGCAGCCAAGATCGGCCTAGCGGGGGCCGATGCTCCTACAATGAGCAGTTCTTC.

This sequence joins TRBV4-2 and TRBJ1-1; perhaps TRBD1 as D (6 bases). Deletions cut 1 base from V and 4 bases from J, with 13 bases between. This CDR3 region has 15 residues. CDR1 is LGHNA and CDR2 is YNFKEQ in the germline V gene. CDR3 nucleotide sequence: TGTGCCAGCAGCCAAGTAGGGGGGGCCGGCACTGAAGCTTTCTTT. Protein sequence: CASSQVGGAGTEAFF.

V and J are TRBV5-1 and TRBJ2-3; D is possibly TRBD1 (6 bases). This CDR3 is built from 15 residues. The germline V and J ends were trimmed by 0 bases and 0 bases, with 8 bases remaining between them. The germline V gene encodes CDR1 SGHRS and CDR2 YFSETQ. This CDR3 is CASSLGTASTDTQYF. The CDR3 DNA reads as TGCGCCAGCAGCTTGGGGACAGCTAGCACAGATACGCAGTATTTT. Full variable domain (missing parts from reference TRBV5-1 and TRBJ2-3): KAGVTQTPRYLIKTRGQQVTLSCSPISGHRSVSWYQQTPGQGLQFLFEYFSETQRNKGNFPGRFSGRQFSNSRSEMNVSTLELGDSALYLCASSLGTASTDTQYFGPGTRLTVL.

This chain connects TRBV15 to TRBJ2-7; D is unresolved. CDR1 and CDR2 from the germline V gene are LNHNV and YYDKDF (reference sequence). V lost 0 bases, J lost 4 bases, and 7 bases lay in between. The CDR3 totals 13 residues. CDR3 residues: CATSRDLFYEQYV. DNA for the CDR3: TGTGCCACCAGCAGAGATCTGTTTTACGAGCAGTACGTC.

The chain carries TRBV18 and TRBJ2-1; 9 bases align to TRBD2. From germline, CDR1 is KGHSH and CDR2 LQKENI. After removal of 3 bases from V and 5 bases from J, the junction contained 8 bases not matched to a gene. The CDR3 has 16 amino acids. CDR3 amino acids: CASSPVGTSPNNEQFF. The CDR3 coding sequence is TGTGCCAGCTCACCGGTCGGGACTAGCCCCAACAATGAGCAGTTCTTC.

This clone was detected only once. The chain uses TRBV4-2 and TRBJ2-3, with D possibly being TRBD2 (6 bases). Trimming removed 4 bases from V and 6 bases from J, with 11 bases in between. The length of the CDR3 is 13 residues. Germline V gene sequence: CDR1 LGHNA, CDR2 YNFKEQ. The CDR3 reads CASSLTREDTQYF. The CDR3 region has the DNA TGTGCCAGCAGCCTGACTAGAGAGGATACGCAGTATTTT.

The gene calls are TRBV7-8 and TRBJ2-6, with 12 bases lining up with TRBD2. Per germline, CDR1 SGHVS and CDR2 FQNEAQ. CDR3 size: 21 residues. J gave up 3 bases and V 1 base, and 13 bases lay outside the gene matches. This CDR3 is CASSLGVLAGGPGRGANVLTF. CDR3 sequence (DNA): TGTGCCAGCAGCTTAGGTGTCCTAGCGGGGGGGCCTGGTCGTGGGGCCAACGTCCTGACTTTC.

The chain is built from TRBV19 and TRBJ2-1; 10 nucleotides match TRBD2. The germline V gene has CDR1 LNHDA and CDR2 SQIVND (reference sequence). Trimming took 7 bases from V and 5 from J; bases not matched to a gene: 8. The CDR3 totals 15 residues. This CDR3 is CASKPLAGDHNEQFF. For the CDR3, the DNA is TGTGCCAGTAAACCGCTAGCGGGAGATCACAATGAGCAGTTCTTC.

V usage is TRBV10-2 and J usage is TRBJ1-3, with 7 bases identical to TRBD1. Trimming cost V 10 bases and J 4 bases; bases outside gene matches: 19. Looked up from germline, CDR1 is WSHSY and CDR2 is SAAADI. The CDR3 has 17 residues. CDR3: CATTEGGRAASGNTIYF. As DNA, the CDR3 is TGCGCCACAACTGAAGGGGGCAGGGCCGCTTCGGGAAACACCATATATTTT.

The rearrangement joins TRBV7-8 to TRBJ2-1; D unclear. CDR1 is SGHVS, CDR2 FQNEAQ, per germline. V lost 5 bases and J 0 bases, leaving 17 bases between the germline ends. The CDR3 runs to 17 residues. In nucleotides, the CDR3 is TGTGCCAGCAGCCCCTACGAGGTGGCGGTCTCCTACAATGAGCAGTTCTTC. Translating it yields CASSPYEVAVSYNEQFF.